This TCR beta chain comes out of a study of shared clonotypes between healthy human individuals. For this clone: Its antigen is not identified.

Study observations and caveats: The authors sampled blood alone, and tissue repertoires likely differ.

Germline CDR1 reads SGHTA; CDR2 reads FQGNSA. The CDR3 consists of 14 residues. Germline trimming cut 3 bases from V and 5 bases from J; bases unmatched to any gene: 6. TCRdb's copy holds only in-frame clones and misses some; the assay was immunoSEQ multiplex PCR. The sample lists around 2.5 million clones, 93% seen once, with 0.36% in the top ten. The sequence was collected from a young man in good health. Some clones in this sample may be carry-over from other donors' samples. Sequencing input: naive CD4+ T cells from PBMCs. Described subset: CD45RA+ positively selected. This chain uses TRBV7-2 with TRBJ1-2; 7 bases map to TRBD1. CDR3 nucleotides: TGTGCCAGCAGCTTGCTGGCAGGGGGGTATGGCTACACCTTC. This gives the protein CASSLLAGGYGYTF.